These 17 T cell receptor beta chains were all obtained from the same sample, sequenced in a study of low-dose radiotherapy and immunotherapy resistance in tumors. With a V-primer adapter and a constant-region primer, TCRs were amplified for 20 to 25 PCR cycles. TCRdb reprocessed the reads via MiXCR and lists one record per CDR3 protein. The repertoire includes some 52,000 distinct CDR3 sequences, roughly 31% of them detected once, and roughly 8.2% sits in the top ten. Time point reported: after trial treatment. Treatment given: LDRT plus nivolumab, ipilimumab, low-dose cyclophosphamide and aspirin (RACIN trial). Sequencing used PBMCs, obtained after low-dose radiotherapy plus immunotherapy. The receptors come from a male donor with rectosigmoid adenocarcinoma.

Note on this clonotype: A read error may explain this, as a much larger clone is one base away. The V gene is TRBV7-9, the J gene TRBJ2-5; 10 positions agree with TRBD1. In germline, CDR1 is SEHNR, CDR2 FQNEAQ (reference sequence). The CDR3 length is 15 residues. The J segment lost 4 bases and the V segment lost 5 bases, leaving 7 bases of the junction unmatched. CDR3 sequence reads: CASSPMTGGLETQYF. DNA of the CDR3: TGTGCCAGCAGCCCCATGACAGGGGGCCTAGAGACCCAGTACTTC.

This clonotype was recorded many times. V and J are TRBV5-1 and TRBJ2-3, with 8 bases identical to TRBD2. Germline V gene sequence: CDR1 SGHRS, CDR2 YFSETQ. J gave up 0 bases and V 4 bases, and 7 bases lay outside the gene matches. The CDR3 contains 16 residues. CDR3 sequence reads: CASSPGLAQSTDTQYF. The CDR3 bases are TGCGCCAGCAGCCCCGGACTAGCCCAAAGCACAGATACGCAGTATTTT.

This chain links TRBV6-1 with TRBJ1-5; D might be TRBD1 (5 bases). The V gene lost 3 bases and the J gene lost 7 bases, with 10 bases spanning the gap. CDR3 length: 13 residues. Germline V gene data show CDR1 as MNHNS and CDR2 as SASEGT. This chain's CDR3 is CASSERDGQPQHF. CDR3 in DNA: TGTGCCAGCAGTGAGAGGGACGGACAGCCCCAGCATTTT.

Only one count was recorded for this clonotype. J is TRBJ2-1 and V is TRBV4-2; 8 nucleotides match TRBD1. CDR3 length equals 15 residues. The germline V gene has CDR1 LGHNA and CDR2 YNFKEQ. The V gene end was trimmed by 5 bases and the J gene end by 0 bases; junction bases not matched to a gene: 3. CDR3 amino acids: CASSSDRGSYNEQFF. The DNA of the CDR3 is TGTGCCAGCAGCTCCGACAGGGGCTCCTACAATGAGCAGTTCTTC.

This clonotype was recorded many times. This rearrangement joins TRBV12-3 or TRBV12-4 to TRBJ2-1; the D gene could be TRBD1 or TRBD2 (5 bases each). The CDR3 is made up of 16 amino acids. Trimming stripped 2 bases from V and 2 bases from J, with 13 bases between. The CDR3 coding sequence is TGTGCCAGCAGTTTATTCAGTCAGGGACCCTACAATGAGCAGTTCTTC. It codes for CASSLFSQGPYNEQFF.

This clonotype has ten or more counts. The rearrangement joins TRBV20-1 to TRBJ2-3; D gene uncertain. V was cut by 3 bases and J by 2 bases, with 9 bases left in between. Germline V gives CDR1 DFQATT, CDR2 SNEGSKA (reference sequence). The CDR3 covers 13 residues. The CDR3 DNA sequence: TGCAGTGCTAGTGTACTAATCACAGATACGCAGTATTTT. It yields the protein CSASVLITDTQYF.

Ten or more counts support this clonotype. This chain connects TRBV12-3 or TRBV12-4 to TRBJ2-7; TRBD2 might be the D (6 bases). The CDR3 contains 14 residues. V shed 6 bases and J shed 2 bases, with 14 bases lying between them. In nucleotides, the CDR3 is TGTGCCAGCAGCTTTGGAGGGTTAACCTACGAGCAGTACTTC. This sequence encodes CASSFGGLTYEQYF.

This clonotype was detected ten times or more. This sequence joins TRBV9 and TRBJ2-7; 8 nucleotides line up with TRBD1. Trimming removed 4 bases from V and 3 bases from J; junction bases left unmatched: 6. The CDR3 contains 14 residues. Germline V CDR1 and CDR2: SGDLS, YYNGEE. In DNA form, the CDR3 reads TGTGCCAGCAGCACAACGGGACAGGACTACGAGCAGTACTTC. Its protein product is CASSTTGQDYEQYF.

The chain combines TRBV9 with TRBJ2-2; the match to TRBD2 covers 8 bases. The CDR3 has 16 residues. The ends lost 0 bases at V and 0 bases at J; junction bases unmatched: 1. Germline CDR1 and CDR2: SGDLS and YYNGEE. The CDR3 loop reads CASSVGRGANTGELFF. CDR3 DNA: TGTGCCAGCAGCGTAGGGCGGGGGGCGAACACCGGGGAGCTGTTTTTT.

The V gene is TRBV3-1, the J gene TRBJ2-2; unclear D gene. The V and J ends lost 3 bases and 0 bases respectively, with 11 bases between them. Germline V gene lookup returns CDR1 LGHDT and CDR2 YNNKEL (reference sequence). The CDR3 loop spans 16 amino acids. The CDR3 bases are TGTGCCAGCAGCCACGCTCACGCCGCGAACACCGGGGAGCTGTTTTTT. Protein sequence: CASSHAHAANTGELFF. Drawing the rest from reference TRBV3-1 and TRBJ2-2, the complete variable domain is DTAVSQTPKYLVTQMGNDKSIKCEQNLGHDTMYWYKQDSKKFLKIMFSYNNKELIINETVPNRFSPKSPDKAHLNLHINSLELGDSAVYFCASSHAHAANTGELFFGEGSRLTVL.

This clonotype was detected many times. The chain is built from TRBV19 and TRBJ1-1, with D unresolved. Per germline, CDR1 LNHDA and CDR2 SQIVND (reference sequence). This CDR3 is 16 amino acids long. The germline V and J ends were trimmed by 5 bases and 0 bases, with 16 bases remaining between them. The CDR3 loop reads CASSPGLRYMNTEAFF. The CDR3 DNA reads as TGTGCCAGTAGTCCAGGACTCAGATACATGAACACTGAAGCTTTCTTT.

At least ten counts were recorded for this clonotype. The V and J genes are TRBV28 and TRBJ2-7; 9 bases line up with TRBD1. Trimming removed 7 bases from V and 4 bases from J; junction bases left unmatched: 11. This CDR3 has 15 residues. Germline CDR1 reads MDHEN; CDR2 reads SYDVKM. The CDR3 region is CASNLQGQGLYEQYF. The CDR3 DNA is TGTGCCAGCAATCTCCAGGGACAGGGACTATACGAGCAGTACTTC.

By proportion, this clonotype is medium-sized (0.01 to 0.1%). J is TRBJ1-1 and V is TRBV6-2 or TRBV6-3; no reliable D call. CDR1 and CDR2 (germline): MNHEY, SVGEGT. V dropped 5 bases and J dropped 2 bases, with 12 bases sitting between them. The CDR3 totals 14 residues. The CDR3 DNA reads TGTGCCAGCAGTGAAACACTACCCAACACTGAAGCTTTCTTT. Translation gives CASSETLPNTEAFF.

This clonotype showed up just a few times. The CDR3 protein is CASSDMTGGLGNEQFF. CDR3 sequence (DNA): TGTGCCAGCAGTGATATGACGGGGGGCCTTGGAAATGAGCAGTTCTTC. The chain couples TRBV2 to TRBJ2-1, with D possibly TRBD2 on 7 matching bases. The germline V gene has CDR1 SNHLY and CDR2 FYNNEI. V was clipped by 3 bases and J by 7 bases, with 19 bases between them. This CDR3 is 16 amino acids long.

V and J are TRBV20-1 and TRBJ1-2; D not resolved. The CDR3 length is 14 residues. V was pared by 0 bases and J by 8 bases, with 16 bases between. Germline CDR1 reads DFQATT; CDR2 reads SNEGSKA (reference sequence). For the CDR3, the DNA is TGCAGTGCTAGAGATCTAGTTGGTTTAAGGGGCTACACCTTC. The encoded protein is CSARDLVGLRGYTF.

As to this clonotype: With only one base between it and a far larger clone, this is likely a read error. The rearrangement uses TRBV24-1 and TRBJ2-7; D possibly corresponds to TRBD2 (5 bases). CDR3 size: 12 residues. Trimming took 3 bases from V and 7 from J, leaving 9 bases between them. Germline values: CDR1 KGHDR, CDR2 SFDVKD. CDR3 residues: CATSDPGSEQYF. The CDR3 bases are TGTGCCACCAGTGATCCGGGGTCGGAGCAGTACTTC.

The sample holds many counts of this clonotype. This sequence joins TRBV7-8 and TRBJ2-7, with D perhaps matching TRBD1 (5 bases). V was cut by 3 bases and J by 2 bases, with 14 bases left in between. Per germline, CDR1 SGHVS and CDR2 FQNEAQ. This CDR3 spans 15 amino acids. The DNA of the CDR3 is TGTGCCAGCAGCTTTCAAGGGGTTTACCCCTACGAGCAGTACTTC. It is translated as CASSFQGVYPYEQYF.